The 8 T cell receptor beta chains below all came from one sample that was sequenced in a study of blood T cell repertoires in COVID-19. Using immunoSEQ multiplex PCR, the repertoire was profiled, and TCRdb retains in-frame clones only, with some absent. The repertoire holds around 140,000 clones, around 88% seen once, with 1.5% in the top ten. Sequenced material: peripheral blood. The receptors were gathered from a woman in her sixties with acute or convalescent COVID-19.

The count of this clone is one. This chain links TRBV3-1 (or the pseudogene TRBV3-2) with TRBJ1-2; a weak D match, TRBD1 (6 bases). The CDR3 extends over 16 amino acids. From germline, CDR1 is LGHDT and CDR2 YNNKEL (reference sequence). V was pared by 1 base and J by 2 bases, with 14 bases between. CDR3 bases: TGTGCCAGCAGCCAAGGTGGCGGCCAGGGGAACTATGGCTACACCTTC. It translates to CASSQGGGQGNYGYTF.

This chain connects TRBV4-1 to TRBJ2-5; possible D gene TRBD1, 5 bases. The CDR3 is 16 residues long. The V gene lost 6 bases and the J gene lost 2 bases, with 19 bases spanning the gap. Germline V gene lookup returns CDR1 MGHRA and CDR2 YSYEKL. This chain's CDR3 is CASRYGEGVDQETQYF. The CDR3 DNA sequence: TGCGCCAGCAGATATGGCGAAGGGGTGGATCAAGAGACCCAGTACTTC.

The rearrangement joins TRBV3-1 (or the pseudogene TRBV3-2) to TRBJ1-4; 10 bases fit TRBD1. The CDR3 loop spans 16 amino acids. Germline values: CDR1 LGHDT, CDR2 YNNKEL (reference sequence). J gave up 4 bases and V 3 bases, and 5 bases lay outside the gene matches. The CDR3 coding sequence is TGTGCCAGCAGCCAGCGGGACAGGGGAATTAATGAAAAACTGTTTTTT. This encodes CASSQRDRGINEKLFF.

The rearrangement joins TRBV2 to TRBJ1-2, with D perhaps TRBD1 (6 bases). V was cut by 1 base and J by 4 bases, with 16 bases left in between. This CDR3 region has 16 residues. The germline V gene encodes CDR1 SNHLY and CDR2 FYNNEI. The CDR3 loop reads CASSEESRGYGYGYTF. The DNA for the CDR3 is TGTGCCAGCAGTGAAGAGTCGAGGGGGTACGGCTATGGCTACACCTTC.

The chain combines TRBV6-1 with TRBJ1-1; D gene uncertain. V lost 0 bases to trimming and J lost 8 bases, with 10 bases between them. Germline-derived CDR1 and CDR2 are MNHNS and SASEGT. CDR3 length: 13 residues. CDR3 region: CASSEAGRLEAFF. CDR3 in DNA: TGTGCCAGCAGTGAAGCAGGGAGGCTCGAAGCTTTCTTT.

This clone appeared a single time. CDR3 nucleotide sequence: TGTGCCAGCAGGTTTGACAGGGGAGGCACTGAAGCTTTCTTT. This gives the protein CASRFDRGGTEAFF. The chain combines TRBV6-5 with TRBJ1-1; TRBD1 matches 8 bases. The trim removed 6 bases at V and 4 bases at J, leaving 7 bases unmatched. Germline lookup yields CDR1 MNHEY and CDR2 SVGAGI. The CDR3 contains 14 residues.

The chain uses TRBV5-1 and TRBJ2-7; maybe TRBD1 (6 bases). The CDR3 contains 15 residues. Trimming pared 2 bases from V and 3 bases from J, leaving 15 bases between. The V gene's germline CDR1 is SGHRS and CDR2 YFSETQ. CDR3 sequence (DNA): TGCGCCAGCAGCTTTTTCGGTCAGGGGTTCTACGAGCAGTACTTC. This encodes CASSFFGQGFYEQYF.

This chain connects TRBV13 to TRBJ2-1, with D perhaps matching TRBD2 (6 bases). This CDR3 is built from 16 residues. V was pared by 5 bases and J by 0 bases, with 14 bases between. Germline CDR1 is PRHDT and CDR2 is FYEKMQ (reference sequence). CDR3 loop: CASSSWRESSYNEQFF. CDR3 coding DNA: TGTGCCAGCAGCAGTTGGCGGGAAAGCTCCTACAATGAGCAGTTCTTC.